Shown below are 21 T cell receptor beta chains from a single sample sequenced in a study of blood T cell repertoires in COVID-19. Clones were sequenced by immunoSEQ multiplex PCR, and TCRdb holds only the in-frame ones, with some missing. The sample shows under 45,000 clones, 76% of them seen only once. Specimen: peripheral blood. The receptor set was obtained from a man at least 80 years old with acute or convalescent COVID-19.

The rearrangement links TRBV6-5 to TRBJ1-6; 7 bases are a match to TRBD1. CDR1 and CDR2 (germline): MNHEY, SVGAGI. The CDR3 is 14 amino acids. V lost 6 bases and J lost 13; bases outside the gene matches: 12. The CDR3 DNA is TGTGCCAGCAGGAATGGACAGGAACTTAGGCCCCTCCACTTT. Protein product: CASRNGQELRPLHF.

The chain joins TRBV6-5 to TRBJ1-6; possible D gene TRBD1, 5 bases. The V gene lost 7 bases and the J gene lost 6 bases, with 13 bases spanning the gap. In germline, CDR1 is MNHEY, CDR2 SVGAGI. The CDR3 spans 14 residues. CDR3 bases: TGTGCCAGCAATTTTAACGGGGGTAATTCACCCCTCCACTTT. Amino acids: CASNFNGGNSPLHF.

This clone was counted only a few times. V is TRBV5-4 and J is TRBJ1-1; D is undetermined. The CDR3 has 15 amino acids. Trimming pared 6 bases from V and 1 base from J, leaving 16 bases between. Per germline, CDR1 SGHNT and CDR2 YYREEE (reference sequence). CDR3 residues: CASTTPIAGNTEAFF. In nucleotides, the CDR3 is TGTGCCAGCACCACACCGATAGCCGGGAACACTGAAGCTTTCTTT.

V gene TRBV9 combines with J gene TRBJ1-2; no clear D gene. The V gene lost 1 base and the J gene lost 0 bases, with 7 bases spanning the gap. CDR1 and CDR2 (germline): SGDLS, YYNGEE. The CDR3 is made up of 14 amino acids. CDR3 in DNA: TGTGCCAGCAGCGTAACTCGGGCTAACTATGGCTACACCTTC. It encodes CASSVTRANYGYTF.

This chain uses TRBV5-5 with TRBJ1-1; 7 bases match TRBD1. Germline V lookup: CDR1 SGHKS, CDR2 YYEKEE (reference sequence). The V segment lost 0 bases and the J segment 2 bases; nucleotides outside the gene matches: 7. This CDR3 has 16 residues. The CDR3 loop reads CASSLERGRINTEAFF. The CDR3 region has the DNA TGTGCCAGCAGCTTGGAGAGGGGGCGGATAAACACTGAAGCTTTCTTT.

J is TRBJ2-1 and V is TRBV4-2; D is ambiguous. The V gene's germline CDR1 is LGHNA and CDR2 YNFKEQ. The CDR3 has 14 residues. V lost 0 bases, J lost 10 bases, and 13 bases lay in between. As DNA, the CDR3 is TGTGCCAGCAGCCAAGATCCGGGTTCATGGGAGCAGTTCTTC. Protein sequence: CASSQDPGSWEQFF.

V gene TRBV5-6 combines with J gene TRBJ2-5, with a tentative D call TRBD1 (6 bases). This CDR3 is built from 14 residues. V gave up 0 bases and J gave up 5 bases, with 11 bases separating them. CDR1 is SGHDT and CDR2 is YYEEEE in the germline V gene. CDR3 residues: CASSLGQGWETQYF. The CDR3 DNA is TGTGCCAGCAGCTTGGGGCAGGGGTGGGAGACCCAGTACTTC.

The CDR3 DNA is TGTGCCACTCAGAGACAGCTGAACACTGAAGCTTTCTTT. It yields the protein CATQRQLNTEAFF. This rearrangement joins TRBV2 to TRBJ1-1; TRBD1 is a possible D gene (5 bases). The CDR3 is made up of 13 amino acids. V gave up 10 bases and J gave up 0 bases, with 12 bases separating them. Germline-derived CDR1 and CDR2 are SNHLY and FYNNEI.

The chain couples TRBV28 to TRBJ2-5, with 9 bases identical to TRBD2. CDR1 MDHEN and CDR2 SYDVKM come from the germline V gene. CDR3 size: 14 residues. V was pared by 10 bases and J by 0 bases, with 6 bases of the junction left unmatched. The CDR3 reads CATKREVYQETQYF. The CDR3 nucleotides read TGTGCCACGAAGCGGGAGGTGTACCAAGAGACCCAGTACTTC.

This chain links TRBV21-1 with TRBJ2-7; the table calls TRBD1, which could not be checked here. TRBV21-1 is designated a pseudogene. CDR3 length: 16 residues. CDR3 region: CASSGRTGLCSYEQYF. CDR3 coding DNA: TGTGCCAGCAGCGGCAGGACAGGGCTCTGTTCCTACGAGCAGTACTTC.

The chain combines TRBV9 with TRBJ1-4; 7 nucleotides match TRBD1. The CDR3 totals 16 residues. Trimming at V came to 3 bases and at J to 7 bases, leaving 12 bases not matched to a gene. Germline-derived CDR1 and CDR2 are SGDLS and YYNGEE. This CDR3 is CASSAYRGTDGEKLFF. CDR3 sequence (DNA): TGTGCCAGCAGCGCGTACCGCGGGACAGATGGTGAAAAACTGTTTTTT.

The V and J genes are TRBV10-2 and TRBJ1-1; perhaps TRBD1 as D (6 bases). CDR1 WSHSY and CDR2 SAAADI come from the germline V gene. The CDR3 extends over 13 amino acids. V was shortened by 6 bases and J by 4 bases, with 12 bases between the two germline ends. The CDR3, as DNA: TGCGCCAGCAGGAGGGGGGAGGGCACTGAAGCTTTCTTT. It is translated as CASRRGEGTEAFF.

V and J are TRBV14 and TRBJ2-2; a weak D match, TRBD2 (6 bases). Trimming shortened V by 4 bases and J by 0 bases, and 12 bases separated the two germline ends. Looked up from germline, CDR1 is SGHDN and CDR2 is FVKESK. This CDR3 is 16 amino acids long. CDR3: CASSRAGTTNTGELFF. The CDR3 DNA reads TGTGCCAGCAGCCGGGCGGGGACCACGAACACCGGGGAGCTGTTTTTT.

The rearrangement joins TRBV5-4 to TRBJ2-2; 8 nucleotides match TRBD2. The CDR3 is 16 residues long. Germline assignment: CDR1 SGHNT and CDR2 YYREEE (reference sequence). Germline trimming cut 3 bases from V and 1 base from J; bases unmatched to any gene: 5. The CDR3 protein is CASSSSAGGNTGELFF. In DNA, the CDR3 is TGTGCCAGCAGCTCCTCGGCGGGGGGGAACACCGGGGAGCTGTTTTTT.

The chain combines TRBV6-5 with TRBJ1-3, with D possibly matching TRBD1 (6 bases). CDR1 and CDR2 (germline): MNHEY, SVGAGI. The V end was cut by 6 bases, the J end by 2 bases, with 14 bases between. The CDR3 sequence is 15 residues long. The CDR3 spells CASRDGTKPGNTIYF. The CDR3 nucleotides read TGTGCCAGCAGGGACGGGACAAAGCCTGGAAACACCATATATTTT.

The chain is built from TRBV2 and TRBJ2-3, with 8 bases fitting TRBD2. The germline gives CDR1 SNHLY, CDR2 FYNNEI. The CDR3 sequence is 17 residues long. J gave up 2 bases and V 5 bases, and 12 bases lay outside the gene matches. CDR3 DNA: TGTGCCAGCAGTCCCCGGGGGGGGGCCGAACTCACAGATACGCAGTATTTT. It specifies CASSPRGGAELTDTQYF.

The J gene is TRBJ1-2, the V gene TRBV2, with 8 bases identical to TRBD1. The CDR3 is made up of 12 amino acids. CDR1 and CDR2 from the germline V gene are SNHLY and FYNNEI. With V trimmed by 9 bases and J by 7 bases, 7 bases remained unmatched. This chain's CDR3 is CASGQGTGGYTF. The CDR3 coding sequence is TGTGCCAGTGGACAGGGTACGGGTGGCTACACCTTC. Combining the CDR3 with reference TRBV2 and TRBJ1-2 gives the whole variable domain EPEVTQTPSHQVTQMGQEVILRCVPISNHLYFYWYRQILGQKVEFLVSFYNNEISEKSEIFDDQFSVERPDGSNFTLKIRSTKLEDSAMYFCASGQGTGGYTFGSGTRLTVV.

The rearrangement links TRBV6-5 to TRBJ1-1; tentatively, D is TRBD1 (6 bases). Germline V gene sequence: CDR1 MNHEY, CDR2 SVGAGI. V was clipped by 8 bases and J by 8 bases, with 18 bases between them. This CDR3 has 13 residues. CDR3: CASRLNRESEAFF. The CDR3 nucleotides read TGTGCCAGCCGTCTTAACAGGGAATCAGAAGCTTTCTTT.

V gene TRBV28 combines with J gene TRBJ1-2; tentatively, D is TRBD1 (5 bases). This CDR3 region has 15 residues. Germline V gene sequence: CDR1 MDHEN, CDR2 SYDVKM. The V end lost 7 bases, the J end lost 8 bases, and 23 bases lay between the germline ends. DNA for the CDR3: TGTGCCAGCAAATTTGGTACCATTATTGGGGGGGGCTACACCTTC. Its translation is CASKFGTIIGGGYTF.

This chain uses TRBV7-9 with TRBJ1-1; no clear D. CDR1 and CDR2 from the germline V gene are SEHNR and FQNEAQ (reference sequence). CDR3 length equals 13 residues. Trimming stripped 2 bases from V and 2 bases from J, with 6 bases between. The CDR3 sequence is CASSLQFNTEAFF. In nucleotides, the CDR3 is TGTGCCAGCAGCTTACAGTTCAACACTGAAGCTTTCTTT.

The chain links TRBV13 to TRBJ2-1; 11 bases align to TRBD1. V gave up 3 bases and J gave up 4 bases; unmatched junction bases: 8. The CDR3 totals 17 residues. The germline CDR1 and CDR2 sequences are PRHDT and FYEKMQ (reference sequence). DNA of the CDR3: TGTGCCAGCAGCTTGGAGCCCGGGACAGGGGGATACAATGAGCAGTTCTTC. Amino acid sequence: CASSLEPGTGGYNEQFF.